In this sample, the clone carrying this T cell receptor (beta chain) turned up a few times. The antigen remains unidentified. The CDR3 carries no conserved terminal phenylalanine or tryptophan, so it likely arises from a read error. Reverse transcription of roughly 0.5 ug total RNA with a constant-region primer produced TCR beta cDNA. Nested multiplex PCR, run for three rounds with slightly modified ARM-PCR, yielded TCR beta libraries. TRBV1-TRBV30 forward primers paired with a C-beta reverse primer drove the first two PCR rounds, around 9 cycles each. TCRdb re-analysed the multiplex PCR reads in MiXCR, keeping a single row per CDR3 protein. The data show about 41,000 distinct CDR3 sequences, roughly 73% seen once. This entry is derived from a study of tumor-infiltrating lymphocytes in primary liver carcinoma. Overall study: Aged between 30 and 69 years, the patients were men and women. The study, taken as a whole, reports: Tumor region pairs outstripped tumor-adjacent and tumor-blood pairs in overlap. About 7-24% of top clones, no more, were shared by all five regions.

Taking about 20-31 mg of unsorted bulk tissue, the authors co-extracted RNA and DNA. CDR1 and CDR2 (germline): MNHNS, SASEGT. Trimming took 3 bases from V and 9 from J, leaving 15 bases between them. The CDR3 spans 14 residues. This clonotype originated in a man in his forties with primary liver carcinoma and hepatitis B virus infection. The chain uses TRBV6-1 and TRBJ1-5; no clear D. Sequences were obtained from liver tumor tissue from sampling region 2. The subset was: tumor region T2, inferior pole. CDR3 sequence reads: CASSEARDKVPQHL. The CDR3 DNA sequence: TGTGCCAGCAGTGAGGCGAGGGATAAGGTGCCCCAGCATCTT.